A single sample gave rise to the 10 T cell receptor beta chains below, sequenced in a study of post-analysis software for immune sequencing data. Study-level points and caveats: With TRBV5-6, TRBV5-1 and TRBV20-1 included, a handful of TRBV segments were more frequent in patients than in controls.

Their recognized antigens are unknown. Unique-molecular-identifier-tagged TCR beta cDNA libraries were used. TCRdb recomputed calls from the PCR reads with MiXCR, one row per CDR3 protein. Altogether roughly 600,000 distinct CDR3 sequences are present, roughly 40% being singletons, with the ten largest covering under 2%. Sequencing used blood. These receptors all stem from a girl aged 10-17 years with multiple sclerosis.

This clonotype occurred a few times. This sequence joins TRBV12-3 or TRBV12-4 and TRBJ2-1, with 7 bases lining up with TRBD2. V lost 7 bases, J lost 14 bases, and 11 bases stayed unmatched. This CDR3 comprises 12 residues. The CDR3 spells CASTLGGTTEFF. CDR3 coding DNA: TGTGCCAGCACCCTTGGGGGGACTACCGAGTTCTTC.

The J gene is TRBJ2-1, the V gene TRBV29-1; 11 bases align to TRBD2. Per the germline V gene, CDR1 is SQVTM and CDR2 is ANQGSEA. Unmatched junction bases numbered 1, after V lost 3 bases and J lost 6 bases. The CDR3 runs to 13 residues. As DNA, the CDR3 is TGCAGCGTTGAGGGGACTAGCGGCAATGAGCAGTTCTTC. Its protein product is CSVEGTSGNEQFF.

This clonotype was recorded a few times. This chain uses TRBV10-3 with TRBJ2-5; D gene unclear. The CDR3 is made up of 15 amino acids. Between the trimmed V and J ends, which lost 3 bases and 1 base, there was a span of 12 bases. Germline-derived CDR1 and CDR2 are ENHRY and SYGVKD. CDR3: CAISEERAVQETQYF. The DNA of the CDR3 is TGTGCCATCAGTGAAGAAAGGGCGGTCCAAGAGACCCAGTACTTC.

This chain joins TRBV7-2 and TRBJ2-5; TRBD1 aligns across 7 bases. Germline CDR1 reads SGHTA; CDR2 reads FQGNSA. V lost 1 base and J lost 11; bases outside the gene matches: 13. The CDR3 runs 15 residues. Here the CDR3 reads CASSLGLRRTGRQYF. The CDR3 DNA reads TGTGCCAGCAGCTTAGGCCTCCGACGGACAGGCCGGCAGTACTTC. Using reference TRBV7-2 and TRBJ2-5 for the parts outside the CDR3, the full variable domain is GAGVSQSPSNKVTEKGKDVELRCDPISGHTALYWYRQSLGQGLEFLIYFQGNSAPDKSGLPSDRFSAERTGGSVSTLTIQRTQQEDSAVYLCASSLGLRRTGRQYFGPGTRLLVL.

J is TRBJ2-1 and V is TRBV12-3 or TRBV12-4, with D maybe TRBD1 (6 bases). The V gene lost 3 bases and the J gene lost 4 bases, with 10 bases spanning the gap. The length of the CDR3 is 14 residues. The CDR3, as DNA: TGTGCCAGCAGTTTTTTGGGGGCGTACAATGAGCAGTTCTTC. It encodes CASSFLGAYNEQFF.

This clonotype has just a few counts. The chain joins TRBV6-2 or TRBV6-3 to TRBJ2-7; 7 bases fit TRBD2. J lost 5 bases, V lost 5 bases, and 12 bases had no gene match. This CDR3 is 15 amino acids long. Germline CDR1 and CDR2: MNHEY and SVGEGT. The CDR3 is CASSLRGRGPHEQYF. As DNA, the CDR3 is TGTGCCAGCAGTCTCCGGGGGAGGGGCCCCCACGAGCAGTACTTC.

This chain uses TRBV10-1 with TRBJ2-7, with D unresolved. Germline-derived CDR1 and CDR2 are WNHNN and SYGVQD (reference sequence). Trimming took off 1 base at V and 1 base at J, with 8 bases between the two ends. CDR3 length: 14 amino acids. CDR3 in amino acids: CASSEYGGSYEQYF. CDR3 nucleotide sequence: TGCGCCAGCAGTGAGTACGGCGGTTCCTACGAGCAGTACTTC.

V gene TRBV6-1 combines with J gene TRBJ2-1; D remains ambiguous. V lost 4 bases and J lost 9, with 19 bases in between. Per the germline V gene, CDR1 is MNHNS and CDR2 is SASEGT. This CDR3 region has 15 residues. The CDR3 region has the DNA TGTGCCAGCAGTGGGAAAGTAGACTTACACGGTGAGCAGTTCTTC. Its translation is CASSGKVDLHGEQFF.

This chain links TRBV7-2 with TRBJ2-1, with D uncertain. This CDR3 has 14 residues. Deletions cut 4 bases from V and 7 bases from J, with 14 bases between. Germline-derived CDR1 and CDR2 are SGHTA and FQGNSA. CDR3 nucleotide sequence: TGTGCCAGCAGCTCGCGCCAGTGGGATAATGAGCAGTTCTTC. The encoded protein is CASSSRQWDNEQFF.

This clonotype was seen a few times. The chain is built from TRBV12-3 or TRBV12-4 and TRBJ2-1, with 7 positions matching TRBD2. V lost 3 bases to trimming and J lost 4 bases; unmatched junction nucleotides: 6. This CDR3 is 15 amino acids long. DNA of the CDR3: TGTGCCAGCAGTTTCCGACTAGCAGGATACAATGAGCAGTTCTTC. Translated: CASSFRLAGYNEQFF.